Below are 32 T cell receptor beta chains sequenced from a single sample in a study of T cell repertoires and leukemia-associated antigens. These TCRs are of unknown antigen specificity. TCRdb passed the 5' RACE reads through MiXCR, listing each CDR3 protein once. The sample carries around 14,000 distinct CDR3 sequences, roughly 40% recorded once. Sequences were obtained from CD3+ T cells sorted from blood and cultured. Receptors were obtained from a female donor in good health.

The chain is built from TRBV5-1 and TRBJ2-5; D is ambiguous. V lost 0 bases, J lost 1 base, and 4 bases lay in between. Germline V lookup: CDR1 SGHRS, CDR2 YFSETQ. This CDR3 spans 13 amino acids. This chain's CDR3 is CASSLGPQETQYF. DNA for the CDR3: TGCGCCAGCAGCTTGGGGCCCCAAGAGACCCAGTACTTC. Using reference TRBV5-1 and TRBJ2-5 for the parts outside the CDR3, the full variable domain is KAGVTQTPRYLIKTRGQQVTLSCSPISGHRSVSWYQQTPGQGLQFLFEYFSETQRNKGNFPGRFSGRQFSNSRSEMNVSTLELGDSALYLCASSLGPQETQYFGPGTRLLVL.

The sample holds many counts of this clonotype. The conserved phenylalanine or tryptophan normally closing the CDR3 is absent here, so this likely arose from a read error. This chain joins TRBV10-3 and TRBJ2-3; D might be TRBD1 (6 bases). Germline V CDR1 and CDR2: ENHRY, SYGVKD. This CDR3 region has 15 residues. V lost 10 bases and J 6 bases, leaving 23 bases between the germline ends. CDR3 sequence (DNA): TGTGCCACCAACCTCGATGGGGGCTTTGTCGATACGCAGTATCTT. The encoded protein is CATNLDGGFVDTQYL.

The table lists this clonotype with many counts. This chain connects TRBV20-1 to TRBJ2-3; perhaps TRBD2 as D (6 bases). There are 15 residues in the CDR3. V gave up 5 bases and J gave up 7 bases, with 22 bases separating them. CDR1 is DFQATT, CDR2 SNEGSKA, per germline (reference sequence). The CDR3 loop is CSAPTRLVHPNTQYF. In DNA, the CDR3 is TGCAGTGCTCCAACCCGACTAGTACATCCCAATACGCAGTATTTT.

This clonotype is medium-sized (0.01 to 0.1%) in the sample. The V gene is TRBV5-1, the J gene TRBJ2-4; D is ambiguous. From germline, CDR1 is SGHRS and CDR2 YFSETQ. The CDR3 sequence is 16 residues long. Trimming removed 1 base at V and 0 bases at J, with 11 bases between. The CDR3 DNA reads as TGCGCCAGCAGCTTGTATATCCCCTCAGCCAAAAACATTCAGTACTTC. The encoded protein is CASSLYIPSAKNIQYF.

The chain is built from TRBV6-5 and TRBJ2-5; weak D call: TRBD2 (6 bases). The CDR3 contains 16 residues. V was clipped by 5 bases and J by 0 bases, with 16 bases between them. From germline, CDR1 is MNHEY and CDR2 SVGAGI. DNA for the CDR3: TGTGCCAGCAGTACGGACGATAGCGGCTACCAAGAGACCCAGTACTTC. Encoded protein: CASSTDDSGYQETQYF.

The chain couples TRBV24-1 to TRBJ2-7, with D possibly matching TRBD1 (6 bases). Germline-derived CDR1 and CDR2 are KGHDR and SFDVKD. The V gene lost 5 bases and the J gene lost 7 bases, with 8 bases spanning the gap. The CDR3 is 11 residues long. The CDR3 sequence is CATSADREQYF. CDR3 DNA sequence: TGTGCCACCAGTGCTGACAGGGAGCAGTACTTC.

This clonotype was counted ten times or more. The chain links TRBV5-1 to TRBJ2-3; perhaps D is TRBD1 or TRBD2 (5 bases each). CDR1 and CDR2 (germline): SGHRS, YFSETQ. The CDR3 covers 16 residues. The V gene lost 0 bases and the J gene lost 1 base, with 12 bases spanning the gap. The CDR3 sequence is CASSLGPRDRTDTQYF. CDR3 bases: TGCGCCAGCAGCTTGGGGCCCAGGGACCGCACAGATACGCAGTATTTT.

The V and J genes are TRBV9 and TRBJ2-2; no clear D. The germline V and J ends were trimmed by 0 bases and 0 bases, with 6 bases remaining between them. Germline loops: CDR1 SGDLS, CDR2 YYNGEE. This CDR3 is 15 amino acids long. The CDR3, as DNA: TGTGCCAGCAGCGTAGGCCATTCGAACACCGGGGAGCTGTTTTTT. Its translation is CASSVGHSNTGELFF.

At least ten counts were recorded for this clonotype. The chain combines TRBV11-3 with TRBJ2-5; D is uncertain. This CDR3 has 15 amino acids. The germline CDR1 and CDR2 sequences are SGHNT and YENEEA. Trimming cost V 4 bases and J 5 bases, with 17 bases left between them. DNA for the CDR3: TGTGCCAGCAGCTCCAGGTTTAATGATGGGGAGACCCAGTACTTC. Translation gives CASSSRFNDGETQYF.

This clonotype was seen a few times. This chain's CDR3 is CASSLVGQSAFF. The CDR3 DNA sequence: TGCGCCAGCAGCTTGGTAGGACAGTCGGCTTTCTTT. This chain uses TRBV5-1 with TRBJ1-1; a possible D gene is TRBD1 (6 bases). The CDR3 is 12 amino acids. Germline-derived CDR1 and CDR2 are SGHRS and YFSETQ. V lost 0 bases and J lost 11, with 11 bases in between.

The table lists this clonotype with many counts. The gene calls are TRBV7-3 and TRBJ2-5, with 11 bases identical to TRBD2. V shed 6 bases and J 2 bases; nucleotides not matched to a gene: 17. CDR3 length equals 19 residues. The germline gives CDR1 SGHTA, CDR2 FQGTGA. CDR3 bases: TGTGCCAGCAGGCGAAAGAGGGAGCTAGCGGGAGGTTGGCAAGAGACCCAGTACTTC. As protein: CASRRKRELAGGWQETQYF.

This chain connects TRBV12-3 or TRBV12-4 to TRBJ2-3; 7 positions agree with TRBD1. The CDR3 covers 11 residues. After removal of 5 bases from V and 11 bases from J, the junction contained 4 bases not matched to a gene. The CDR3 spells CASSRQGEQYF. Written as DNA, the CDR3 is TGTGCCAGCAGTCGACAGGGTGAGCAGTATTTT.

The chain links TRBV12-3 or TRBV12-4 to TRBJ2-7; D is unclear. The CDR3 sequence is 12 residues long. The ends were cut back, 5 bases at V and 7 bases at J, with 12 bases in the middle. The CDR3 DNA reads TGTGCCAGCAGTCGGGCCGTAGGGGAGCAGTACTTC. Its protein is CASSRAVGEQYF.

This chain links TRBV20-1 with TRBJ1-1; D is perhaps TRBD1 (6 bases). V lost 6 bases and J lost 11, with 22 bases in between. Germline CDR1 reads DFQATT; CDR2 reads SNEGSKA (reference sequence). The CDR3 is made up of 13 amino acids. The CDR3 DNA reads as TGCAGTGCGGAGACAGGCCTGAACACTGTGGCTTTCTTT. It translates to CSAETGLNTVAFF.

The chain has TRBV21-1 and TRBJ2-1; the table gives TRBD2 as D, unverified against the DNA. TRBV21-1 is listed as a pseudogene. This CDR3 comprises 16 residues. CDR3 bases: TGTGCCAGCAGCAAACGGCTAGCGGCCTCCTACAATGAGCAGTTCTTC. Its protein is CASSKRLAASYNEQFF.

This clonotype was detected once. The chain recombines TRBV4-2 with TRBJ2-2; 14 bases agree with TRBD2. Per germline, CDR1 LGHNA and CDR2 YNFKEQ. The CDR3 has 20 amino acids. J lost 4 bases, V lost 3 bases, and 13 bases had no gene match. The CDR3: CASSQSDPAGTSGSTGELFF. CDR3 sequence (DNA): TGTGCCAGCAGCCAGTCGGATCCGGCCGGGACTAGCGGGAGCACCGGGGAGCTGTTTTTT.

This clonotype is deemed medium-sized. The CDR3 region is CATSGGSWNEQFF. The DNA for the CDR3 is TGTGCCACCTCAGGGGGAAGTTGGAATGAGCAGTTCTTC. V usage is TRBV24-1 and J usage is TRBJ2-1, with 7 bases aligning to TRBD1. The germline V gene has CDR1 KGHDR and CDR2 SFDVKD. This CDR3 is built from 13 residues. V shed 9 bases and J 7 bases; nucleotides not matched to a gene: 8.

V and J are TRBV20-1 and TRBJ2-1; the D is unclear. V was pared by 3 bases and J by 8 bases, with 17 bases between. Germline V CDR1 and CDR2: DFQATT, SNEGSKA (reference sequence). The CDR3 runs 14 residues. The CDR3 nucleotides read TGCAGTGCTAGTGGTGCTGGTAGTGGAGATGAGCAGTTCTTC. It yields the protein CSASGAGSGDEQFF.

DNA for the CDR3: TGTGCCAGCACCCTGCCAGGGGGAGGGGAGACCCAGTACTTC. Translated: CASTLPGGGETQYF. The chain employs TRBV2 and TRBJ2-5; the D call may be TRBD1 or TRBD2 (7 bases each). Trimming took 7 bases from V and 5 from J, leaving 17 bases between them. This CDR3 has 14 residues. CDR1 and CDR2 (germline): SNHLY, FYNNEI.

In its sample, this clonotype was seen a few times. The CDR3 nucleotides are TGCAGTGCCCCTTGGGCCGACAGGGCCGCGCATAATTCACCCCTCCACTTT. This translates into CSAPWADRAAHNSPLHF. The rearrangement uses TRBV20-1 and TRBJ1-6; TRBD1 matches 7 bases. V was pared by 6 bases and J by 5 bases, with 16 bases of the junction left unmatched. The CDR3 totals 17 residues. Germline V gene lookup returns CDR1 DFQATT and CDR2 SNEGSKA (reference sequence).

As to this clonotype: Given the absence of the conserved phenylalanine or tryptophan at the CDR3 end, a read error is likely. The DNA is omitted, as the CDR3 cannot be located on it reliably, and the CDR3 follows TCRdb's listing. The J gene is TRBJ2-1, the V gene TRBV6-2 or TRBV6-3; the table's D gene call, TRBD2, was not cross checked with the DNA. Germline CDR1 and CDR2: MNHEY and SVGEGT. The CDR3 numbers 15 amino acids, ends counted. CDR3 protein: CASSLGRSGSNERFL.

This clonotype was counted at least ten times. J is TRBJ2-3 and V is TRBV18, with D tentatively TRBD2 (5 bases). The CDR3 totals 15 residues. Germline loops: CDR1 KGHSH, CDR2 LQKENI. V lost 3 bases and J 0 bases, leaving 10 bases between the germline ends. The CDR3 loop is CASSPGSASTDTQYF. The CDR3 DNA is TGTGCCAGCTCACCGGGGAGTGCTAGCACAGATACGCAGTATTTT.

In its sample, this clonotype ranks as medium-sized. The chain has TRBV4-2 and TRBJ2-5; D unclear. The length of the CDR3 is 13 residues. The V end lost 1 base, the J end lost 4 bases, and 7 bases lay between the germline ends. CDR1 and CDR2 from the germline V gene are LGHNA and YNFKEQ. CDR3 sequence reads: CASSQGARETQYF. The CDR3, as DNA: TGTGCCAGCAGCCAAGGGGCCCGAGAGACCCAGTACTTC.

A note on this clonotype: Because the CDR3's place on the DNA is in doubt, the DNA is left out and the CDR3 is given as listed by TCRdb. The chain joins TRBV2 to TRBJ1-2. Germline loops: CDR1 SNHLY, CDR2 FYNNEI. The CDR3 sequence runs 14 residues, both termini included. The chain's CDR3 is CVSSESGTNYGCTF.

The chain combines TRBV18 with TRBJ2-4, with D maybe TRBD2 (5 bases). The CDR3 extends over 15 amino acids. Germline CDR1 is KGHSH and CDR2 is LQKENI. CDR3 DNA: TGTGCTAGCCCACTTAGCGTGGGCGCCAAAAACATTCAGTACTTC. It encodes CASPLSVGAKNIQYF.

This clonotype was seen repeatedly, ten times or more. V is TRBV14 and J is TRBJ1-5, with a weak D call TRBD1 (6 bases). The CDR3 contains 20 residues. Trimming pared 5 bases from V and 0 bases from J, leaving 26 bases between. Germline CDR1 and CDR2: SGHDN and FVKESK. The CDR3 loop reads CASSYLPFAGDTYSNQPQHF. DNA of the CDR3: TGTGCCAGCAGCTACCTACCCTTCGCAGGGGACACCTATAGCAATCAGCCCCAGCATTTT.

This clonotype has ten or more counts. The CDR3 spells CASRGTTYEQYF. Here the CDR3 DNA reads TGTGCCAGCAGAGGGACGACTTACGAGCAGTACTTC. The genes are TRBV25-1 and TRBJ2-7; the D gene could be TRBD1 or TRBD2 (5 bases each). CDR1 MGHDK and CDR2 SYGVNS come from the germline V gene. The CDR3 sequence is 12 residues long. V was shortened by 6 bases and J by 4 bases, with 10 bases between the two germline ends.

This chain connects TRBV5-1 to TRBJ2-7, with 9 bases aligning to TRBD2. The CDR3 length is 14 residues. Germline V gene lookup returns CDR1 SGHRS and CDR2 YFSETQ. The J segment lost 3 bases and the V segment lost 4 bases, leaving 5 bases of the junction unmatched. The chain's CDR3 is CASSLGTSYYEQYF. DNA for the CDR3: TGCGCCAGCAGCCTCGGGACTAGCTACTACGAGCAGTACTTC.

This clonotype has ten or more counts. The V call is TRBV7-8, the J call TRBJ1-2; tentatively, D is TRBD1 (6 bases). CDR3 length: 14 amino acids. V dropped 0 bases and J dropped 7 bases, with 12 bases sitting between them. The germline CDR1 and CDR2 sequences are SGHVS and FQNEAQ. The CDR3 region has the DNA TGTGCCAGCAGCTTAGCAGTGGAAGGGGGTGGCTACACCTTC. It encodes CASSLAVEGGGYTF.

By sample share, this clonotype is medium-sized. The chain combines TRBV20-1 with TRBJ2-3, with no clear D. The V and J ends lost 6 bases and 2 bases respectively, with 12 bases between them. Per the germline V gene, CDR1 is DFQATT and CDR2 is SNEGSKA (reference sequence). This CDR3 has 13 residues. For the CDR3, the DNA is TGCAGTGCCCGACCGGACCTCACAGATACGCAGTATTTT. It translates to CSARPDLTDTQYF.

By share, this clonotype ranks as medium-sized (0.01 to 0.1%). The chain is built from TRBV5-1 and TRBJ2-5, with 9 bases that match TRBD2. V lost 0 bases, J lost 1 base, and 7 bases stayed unmatched. The CDR3 consists of 17 residues. CDR1 SGHRS and CDR2 YFSETQ come from the germline V gene. In DNA, the CDR3 is TGCGCCAGCAGCTTGGCTCCTAGCGGGACCTCCCAAGAGACCCAGTACTTC. Protein sequence: CASSLAPSGTSQETQYF.

Many counts were recorded for this clonotype. A read error may be the cause here, since a much bigger clone is one base away. This rearrangement joins TRBV7-9 to TRBJ1-4, with D maybe TRBD1 (5 bases). Deletions cut 5 bases from V and 4 bases from J, with 14 bases between. Germline CDR1 is SEHNR and CDR2 is FQNEAQ (reference sequence). The CDR3 spans 15 residues. In nucleotides, the CDR3 is TGTGCCAGCAGCCCCGGTCGAGGGGATAATGAAAAACTGTTTTTT. Its protein is CASSPGRGDNEKLFF.